Given below is one TCR beta chain in context. Per the original data handling: Using reference gene primer amplification, nucleated cell counts were estimated. TCRdb keeps only in-frame clones here, not all; method: immunoSEQ multiplex PCR. The V and J calls and the clone size are those of that table, but D and trimming were determined from the DNA. The table shows 180,000 or so clones, with approximately 88% occurring only once. The record originates from a study of blood T cell repertoires in COVID-19. About the study: Both acute and convalescent COVID-19 samples were obtained from the United States, Italy and Spain.

The V end lost 1 base, the J end lost 5 bases, and 11 bases lay between the germline ends. CDR3 length: 14 amino acids. CDR1 and CDR2 from the germline V gene are MNHNS and SASEGT. Assignment of participants to cohorts was predicated upon participant-reported clinical history. Either two negative PCRs, clearance, or symptom resolution qualified Cohort 3 donors as recovered. This sequence joins TRBV6-1 and TRBJ1-2; D perhaps matches TRBD1 (5 bases). This sequence was found in a woman aged 55 to 70 who had recovered from COVID-19. The sample comprised PBMCs or T cells enriched from blood (not recorded which). CDR3 protein: CASSEGKGLYGYTF. The CDR3 coding sequence is TGTGCCAGCAGTGAAGGCAAGGGGTTGTATGGCTACACCTTC.